This record concerns one T cell receptor beta chain sequence. These data originate in a study of patients and donors after allogeneic stem cell transplantation. Each CDR3 protein gets one entry after TCRdb re-called the RT-PCR reads with MiXCR. The sample has more than 850,000 distinct CDR3 sequences; roughly 18% are singletons. This CDR3 has 14 amino acids. V was clipped by 8 bases and J by 2 bases, with 14 bases between them. Germline V gives CDR1 MNHNS, CDR2 SASEGT. The chain has TRBV6-1 and TRBJ2-3; D tentatively fits TRBD1 or TRBD2 (5 bases each). Source material: blood, either unsorted or a sorted T cell fraction (not recorded which). The receptor comes from a human donor who was either an allogeneic HSCT recipient or a stem cell or donor lymphocyte infusion donor (not recorded which). It is not recorded whose cells these are; they may come from a transplant donor. CDR3 DNA: TGTGCCAGCGAGGGGACCGGTCTCACAGATACGCAGTATTTT. Its translation: CASEGTGLTDTQYF.